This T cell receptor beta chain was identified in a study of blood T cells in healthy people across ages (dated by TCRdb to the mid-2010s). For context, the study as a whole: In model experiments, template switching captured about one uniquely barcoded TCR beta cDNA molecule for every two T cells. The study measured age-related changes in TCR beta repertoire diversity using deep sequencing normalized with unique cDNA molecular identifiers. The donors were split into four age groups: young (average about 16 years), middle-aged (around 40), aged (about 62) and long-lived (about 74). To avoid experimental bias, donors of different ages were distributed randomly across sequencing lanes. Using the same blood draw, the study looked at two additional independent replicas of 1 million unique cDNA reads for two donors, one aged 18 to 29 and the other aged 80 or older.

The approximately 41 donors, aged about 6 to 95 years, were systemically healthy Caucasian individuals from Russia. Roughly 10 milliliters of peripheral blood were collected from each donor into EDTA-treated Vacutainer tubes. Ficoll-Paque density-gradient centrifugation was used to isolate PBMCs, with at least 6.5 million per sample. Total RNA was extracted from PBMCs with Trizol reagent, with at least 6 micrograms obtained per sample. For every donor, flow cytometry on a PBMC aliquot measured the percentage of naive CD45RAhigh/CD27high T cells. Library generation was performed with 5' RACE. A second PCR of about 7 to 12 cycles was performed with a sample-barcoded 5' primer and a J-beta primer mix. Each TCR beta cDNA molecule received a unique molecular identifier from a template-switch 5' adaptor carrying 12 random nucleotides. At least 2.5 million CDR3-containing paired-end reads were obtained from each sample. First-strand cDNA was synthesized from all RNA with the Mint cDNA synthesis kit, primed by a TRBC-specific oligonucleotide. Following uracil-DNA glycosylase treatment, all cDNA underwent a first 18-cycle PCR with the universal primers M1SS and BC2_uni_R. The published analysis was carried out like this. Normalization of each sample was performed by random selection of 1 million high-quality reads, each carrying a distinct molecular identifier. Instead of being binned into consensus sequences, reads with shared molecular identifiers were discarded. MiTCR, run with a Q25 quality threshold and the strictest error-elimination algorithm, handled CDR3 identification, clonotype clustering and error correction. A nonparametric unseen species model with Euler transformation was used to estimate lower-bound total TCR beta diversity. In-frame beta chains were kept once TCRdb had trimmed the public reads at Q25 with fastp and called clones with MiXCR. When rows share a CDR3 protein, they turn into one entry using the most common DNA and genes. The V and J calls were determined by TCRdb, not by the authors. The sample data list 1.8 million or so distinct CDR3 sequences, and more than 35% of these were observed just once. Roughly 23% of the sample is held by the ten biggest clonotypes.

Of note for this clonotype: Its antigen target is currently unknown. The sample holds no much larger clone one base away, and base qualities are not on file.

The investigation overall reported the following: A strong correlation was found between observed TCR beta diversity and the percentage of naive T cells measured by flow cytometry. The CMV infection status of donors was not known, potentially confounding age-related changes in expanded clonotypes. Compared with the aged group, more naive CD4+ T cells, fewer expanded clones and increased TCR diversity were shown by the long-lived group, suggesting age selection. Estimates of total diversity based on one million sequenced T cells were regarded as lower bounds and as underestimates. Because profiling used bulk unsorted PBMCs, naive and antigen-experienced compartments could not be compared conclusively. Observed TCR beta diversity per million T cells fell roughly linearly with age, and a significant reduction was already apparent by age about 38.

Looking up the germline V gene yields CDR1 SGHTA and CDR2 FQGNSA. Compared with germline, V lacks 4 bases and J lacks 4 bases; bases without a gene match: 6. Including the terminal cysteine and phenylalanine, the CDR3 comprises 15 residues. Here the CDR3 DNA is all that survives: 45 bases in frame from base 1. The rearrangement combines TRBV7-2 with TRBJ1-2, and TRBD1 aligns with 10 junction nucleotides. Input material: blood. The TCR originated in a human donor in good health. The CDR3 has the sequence CASSSGQGQIYGYTF. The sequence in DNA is TGTGCCAGCAGCTCGGGACAGGGGCAGATCTATGGCTACACCTTC.